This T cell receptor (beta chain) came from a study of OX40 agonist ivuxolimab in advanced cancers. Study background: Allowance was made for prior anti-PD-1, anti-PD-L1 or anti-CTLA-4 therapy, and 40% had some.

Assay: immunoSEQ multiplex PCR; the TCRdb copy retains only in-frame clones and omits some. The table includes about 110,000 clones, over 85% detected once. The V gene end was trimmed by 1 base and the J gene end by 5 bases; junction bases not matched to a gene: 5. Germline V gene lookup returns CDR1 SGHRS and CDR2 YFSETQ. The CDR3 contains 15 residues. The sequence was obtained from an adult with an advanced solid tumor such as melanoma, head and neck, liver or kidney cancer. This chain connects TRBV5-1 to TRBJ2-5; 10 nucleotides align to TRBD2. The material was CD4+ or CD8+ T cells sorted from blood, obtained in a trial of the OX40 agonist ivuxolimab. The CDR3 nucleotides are TGCGCCAGCAGCTTGATAAGCGGGGGGGGCGAGACCCAGTACTTC. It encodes CASSLISGGGETQYF.